Here is one T cell receptor (beta chain) with its context. No antigen is known for it. CDR3 length: 11 amino acids. The germline V gene encodes CDR1 SNHLY and CDR2 FYNNEI. Trimming stripped 9 bases from V and 8 bases from J, with 8 bases between. The PCR had 60 Vbeta and 13 Jbeta primers. The repertoire was sequenced with immunoSEQ multiplex PCR; TCRdb's copy has only in-frame clones and lacks some. The table lists more than 90,000 clones, 85% to 90% of them singletons. The sample is drawn from a study of cytomegalovirus exposure and HLA in healthy donors. Study-wide findings and caveats: The records held CMV serostatus as the only immune exposure information. Reportedly, HLA-A and HLA-B alleles of most subjects were accurately predicted from TCR beta.

This chain joins TRBV2 and TRBJ1-6; no firm D call. Sequencing input: PBMCs. The origin of this receptor is a man in his thirties or forties in good health and CMV-seronegative. The CDR3 nucleotides read TGTGCCAGTGGGCGGGATTCACCCCTCCACTTT. It yields the protein CASGRDSPLHF.